This T cell receptor beta chain was recovered during a study of T cells in narcolepsy. CDR1 and CDR2 (germline): LNHDA, SQIVND (reference sequence). Trimming took 7 bases from V and 3 from J, leaving 12 bases between them. This CDR3 region has 14 residues. Measured with immunoSEQ multiplex PCR; TCRdb has only the in-frame clones, and not every one. The top ten hold approximately 1.1% of the sample, which has around 32,000 clones, 70% to 80% seen once. The sequence derives from a human donor with narcolepsy. The genes are TRBV19 and TRBJ2-2; no firm D call. The sample taken for sequencing was CD45RA- memory CD4+ T cells from PBMCs. The CDR3 is CASKAVEHTGELFF. CDR3 nucleotide sequence: TGTGCCAGTAAGGCTGTGGAGCACACCGGGGAGCTGTTTTTT. Full variable domain (outside the CDR3, taken from reference TRBV19 and TRBJ2-2): DGGITQSPKYLFRKEGQNVTLSCEQNLNHDAMYWYRQDPGQGLRLIYYSQIVNDFQKGDIAEGYSVSREKKESFPLTVTSAQKNPTAFYLCASKAVEHTGELFFGEGSRLTVL.